The clone carrying this TCR beta chain was counted ten times or more. Treatment was busulfan-fludarabine conditioning, a marrow graft, and cyclophosphamide on days +3 and +4. Libraries were prepared by immunoSEQ multiplex PCR; TCRdb keeps only in-frame clonotypes and omits some of them. The profile covers roughly 8,000 clones, none occurring a single time. This entry comes from a study of T cells after posttransplantation cyclophosphamide. Sequenced material: PBMCs, taken after allogeneic stem cell transplant with posttransplant cyclophosphamide. The sequence derives from a male patient aged 18 to 29 who received an allogeneic stem cell transplant from an unrelated donor, was CMV-positive, and had acute and chronic GVHD. Some of the T cells might come from the graft donor.

CDR3 bases: TGTGCCAGCAGTTTAAGACTAGCGGGGGAGACCCAGTACTTC. Protein product: CASSLRLAGETQYF. The chain has TRBV27 and TRBJ2-5, with TRBD2 identical over 11 bases. The CDR3 length is 14 residues. Looked up from germline, CDR1 is MNHEY and CDR2 is SMNVEV (reference sequence). Trimming took 2 bases from V and 5 from J; bases not matched to a gene: 1.